This TCR beta chain was sequenced for a study of T cell responses to AZD1222 COVID-19 vaccine (TCRdb year 2021). As for the study more broadly: TCR sequencing covered 233 trial participants: 207 given two doses of AZD1222 and approximately 26 given two doses of MenACWY control vaccine. Trial participants were enrolled by age into subgroups of 18-55, 56-69 and 70-plus years, and around 150, 29 and 61 TCR-sequenced participants, respectively, were included in these subgroups. Results and caveats for the whole study, not just this receptor: In the small 56-69-year group, the increase in depth fell short of significance, most likely because of low power. The vaccine-associated CD4 TCRs covered the entire spike protein, and the dominant responses fell in regions 160-218 and 743-854. Nearly half of unique spike-specific TCRs reportedly recognized epitopes outside regions mutated in the B.1.351 and B.1.1.7 variants. Conclusions about previously exposed vaccinees were limited because only a handful of AZD1222 recipients were SARS-CoV-2 seropositive at baseline. A significant rise in spike-specific TCR breadth and depth was observed after two AZD1222 doses relative to day 0 and relative to MenACWY recipients. Participants were mostly white British and included more females than males, and it was suggested by the authors that clonal diversity may have been underestimated. Because no day 14 peak-response samples were available, repertoires were characterized only after the peak T cell response.

The V and J ends are trimmed by 0 bases and 1 base, leaving 16 bases between them. Reading the germline V gene (reference sequence) gives CDR1 SGHKS and CDR2 YYEKEE. Taken from cysteine to phenylalanine, the CDR3 has 17 residues. This entry keeps only the CDR3 DNA: 51 bases, framed from base 1. Read against the paper, the sample's time point label means: baseline before first vaccination. The sample's treatment or condition, from its label and the paper: meningococcal conjugate vaccine given as trial control. Vaccinee samples came from UK trials COV001 and COV002, including a single-blind randomized controlled phase 2/3 trial of AZD1222 (ChAdOx1 nCoV-19) in healthy adults. Trial participant PBMC samples were collected at day 0 and day 28 after the second dose for TCRbeta chain sequencing. The CDR3 regions of human TCRbeta chains were analyzed by immunosequencing. For the original study's pipeline: TCRs in the repertoires were compared against a reference library of SARS-CoV-2-specific TCRs that had been generated with the MIRA antigen-specificity platform. Breadth was defined as the fraction of unique TCRs that were SARS-CoV-2-associated. Depth was defined as the fraction of total T cells that were SARS-CoV-2-associated. Using the MIRA data, each spike-specific TCR was mapped to the spike region that the TCR reacts to and placed in a CD4 or CD8 class. Log10-transformed breadth and depth values were compared by one-way ANOVA with Sidak's multiple comparisons tests. Imported from immuneACCESS, the table was reduced by TCRdb to in-frame sequences with V and J called. These copies leave out some clones; in studies compared against another copy, an unresolved V gene accounts for under half, and the cause of the remainder is not known. V and J calls plus clone size are reproduced from that table; the DNA served to infer D and trimming. The sample table contains about 120,000 clones; only one count was recorded for approximately 85% of them. The ten largest account for about 4% of the sample.

Notes on this clone: There is no known antigen for this receptor. There are no base qualities to consult, and no much larger clone falls within one base.

The sequenced sample was peripheral blood, obtained on day 0 of MenACWY control vaccination. This TCR came from an adult in good health. Here the chain combines TRBV5-5 and TRBJ1-2; the best D guess is TRBD1, with 5 bases matching. The CDR3 protein: CASSLEGRVGGNYGYTF. The DNA sequence is given as TGTGCCAGCAGCTTGGAGGGCAGGGTAGGAGGTAACTATGGCTACACCTTC.